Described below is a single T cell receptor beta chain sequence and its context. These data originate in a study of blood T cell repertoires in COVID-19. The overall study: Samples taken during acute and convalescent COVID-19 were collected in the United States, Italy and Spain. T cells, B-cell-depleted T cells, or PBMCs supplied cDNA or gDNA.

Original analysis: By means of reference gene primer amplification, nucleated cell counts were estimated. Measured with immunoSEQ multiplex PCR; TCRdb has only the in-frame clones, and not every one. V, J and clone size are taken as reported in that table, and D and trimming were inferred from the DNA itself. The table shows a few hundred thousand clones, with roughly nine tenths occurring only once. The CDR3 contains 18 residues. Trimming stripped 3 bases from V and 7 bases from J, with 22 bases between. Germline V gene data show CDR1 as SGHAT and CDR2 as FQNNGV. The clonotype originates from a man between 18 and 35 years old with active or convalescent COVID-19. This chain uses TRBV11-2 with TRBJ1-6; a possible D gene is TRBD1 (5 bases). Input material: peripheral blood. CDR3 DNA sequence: TGTGCCAGCAGCTTTGGAGGGGTGGAGGTTTATTTGAATTCACCCCTCCACTTT. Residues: CASSFGGVEVYLNSPLHF. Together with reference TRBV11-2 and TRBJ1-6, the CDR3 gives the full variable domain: EAGVAQSPRYKIIEKRQSVAFWCNPISGHATLYWYQQILGQGPKLLIQFQNNGVVDDSQLPKDRFSAERLKGVDSTLKIQPAKLEDSAVYLCASSFGGVEVYLNSPLHFGNGTRLTVT.